This T cell receptor beta chain was retrieved from a study of blood T cell repertoires in COVID-19. Study-level information: Material from acute and convalescent COVID-19 was sourced from the United States, Italy and Spain. In each case, the material was cDNA or gDNA derived from T cells, B-cell-depleted T cells, or PBMCs.

Original handling: Reference gene primer amplification gave nucleated cell count estimates. Assay: immunoSEQ multiplex PCR; the TCRdb copy retains only in-frame clones and omits some. V, J and clone size reflect that table, while D and trimming were determined from the DNA. The sample yields around 100,000 clones, less than 90% seen once. Deletions cut 2 bases from V and 8 bases from J, with 12 bases between. Germline-derived CDR1 and CDR2 are SGHVS and FQNEAQ. The CDR3 runs to 13 residues. The sequencing sample was made of peripheral blood. This chain connects TRBV7-8 to TRBJ1-1; weak D call: TRBD1 (5 bases). The source of this sequence is a man aged 80 or over with acute or convalescent COVID-19. The CDR3 is CASSLHRQGEAFF. CDR3 DNA: TGTGCCAGCAGCTTACACCGCCAGGGCGAAGCTTTCTTT.